The clone carrying this T cell receptor beta chain was counted at least ten times. What it recognizes is unknown. Germline-derived CDR1 and CDR2 are LGHDT and YNNKEL (reference sequence). Losses at the gene ends were 7 bases for V and 8 bases for J; bases not matched to a gene: 8. The CDR3 covers 13 residues. No cell fractionation was done, so the repertoire covers all unsorted peripheral blood T cells. This specimen comes from a study of HIV-infected patients and healthy controls. Study-level points and caveats: Only sixteen HIV-infected individuals were processed, a major limit on how widely findings apply.

Approximately 510 ng RNA was reverse transcribed with alpha and beta constant-region primers. Using multiplexing indices, alpha and beta chain libraries were generated apart by chain-specific third strand synthesis. Each CDR3 protein gets one entry after TCRdb re-called the 5' RACE reads with MiXCR. The sample has tens of thousands of distinct CDR3 sequences; under 9.5% are singletons. The sample was blood. This TCR derives from an adult in good health. V usage is TRBV3-1 and J usage is TRBJ2-1; 7 positions agree with TRBD1. The CDR3 spells CASNGRGTHEQFF. The CDR3 nucleotides are TGTGCCAGCAATGGCAGGGGGACCCATGAGCAGTTCTTC.